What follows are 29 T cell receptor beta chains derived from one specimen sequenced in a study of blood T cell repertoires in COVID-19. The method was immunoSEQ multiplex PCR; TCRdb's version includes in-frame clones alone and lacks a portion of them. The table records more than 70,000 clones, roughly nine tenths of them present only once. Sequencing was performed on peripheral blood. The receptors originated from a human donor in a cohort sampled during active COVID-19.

Written as DNA, the CDR3 is TGTGCCAGCAGCTTCGGATCTAGCGGGGGTTGGGATGAGCAGTTCTTC. This gives the protein CASSFGSSGGWDEQFF. The chain has TRBV7-9 and TRBJ2-1, with 10 bases aligning to TRBD2. V trimming: 3 bases; J trimming: 8 bases; junction bases outside the gene matches: 10. This CDR3 has 16 residues. CDR1 SEHNR and CDR2 FQNEAQ come from the germline V gene (reference sequence). Full variable domain (outside the CDR3, taken from reference TRBV7-9 and TRBJ2-1): DTGVSQNPRHKITKRGQNVTFRCDPISEHNRLYWYRQTLGQGPEFLTYFQNEAQLEKSRLLSDRFSAERPKGSFSTLEIQRTEQGDSAMYLCASSFGSSGGWDEQFFGPGTRLTVL.

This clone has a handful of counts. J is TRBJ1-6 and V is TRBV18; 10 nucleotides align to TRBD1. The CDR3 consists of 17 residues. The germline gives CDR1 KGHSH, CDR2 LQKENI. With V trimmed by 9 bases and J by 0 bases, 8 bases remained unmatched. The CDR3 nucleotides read TGTGCCAGTGGGACAGGGGTACTCCGCTCCTATAATTCACCCCTCCACTTT. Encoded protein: CASGTGVLRSYNSPLHF.

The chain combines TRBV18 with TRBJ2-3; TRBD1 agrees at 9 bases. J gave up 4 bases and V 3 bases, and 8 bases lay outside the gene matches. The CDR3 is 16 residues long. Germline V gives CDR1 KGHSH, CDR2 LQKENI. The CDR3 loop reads CASSPLGTGRADTQYF. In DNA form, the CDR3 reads TGTGCCAGCTCACCCCTGGGGACAGGGAGGGCAGATACGCAGTATTTT.

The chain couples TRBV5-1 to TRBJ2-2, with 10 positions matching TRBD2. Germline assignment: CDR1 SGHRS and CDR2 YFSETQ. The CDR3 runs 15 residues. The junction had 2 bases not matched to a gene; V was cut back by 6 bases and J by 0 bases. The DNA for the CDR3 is TGCGCCAGCATAGCGGGGGGCTCGAACACCGGGGAGCTGTTTTTT. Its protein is CASIAGGSNTGELFF.

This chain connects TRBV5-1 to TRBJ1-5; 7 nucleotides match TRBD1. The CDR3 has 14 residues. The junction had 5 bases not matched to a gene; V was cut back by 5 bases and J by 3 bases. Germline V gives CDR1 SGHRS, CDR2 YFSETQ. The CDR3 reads CASRQGTDNQPQHF. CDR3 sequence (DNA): TGCGCCAGCAGACAAGGGACAGACAATCAGCCCCAGCATTTT.

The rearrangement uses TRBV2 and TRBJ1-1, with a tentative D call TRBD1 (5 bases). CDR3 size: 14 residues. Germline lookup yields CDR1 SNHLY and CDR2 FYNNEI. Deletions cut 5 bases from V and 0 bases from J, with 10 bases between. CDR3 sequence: CASSLGVLNTEAFF. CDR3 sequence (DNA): TGTGCCAGCAGTCTAGGGGTCTTGAACACTGAAGCTTTCTTT.

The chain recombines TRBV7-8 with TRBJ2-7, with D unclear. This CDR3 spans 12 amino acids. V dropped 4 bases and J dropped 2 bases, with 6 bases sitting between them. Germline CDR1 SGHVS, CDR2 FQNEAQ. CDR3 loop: CASSSGAYEQYF. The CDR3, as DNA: TGTGCCAGCAGCTCCGGTGCCTACGAGCAGTACTTC.

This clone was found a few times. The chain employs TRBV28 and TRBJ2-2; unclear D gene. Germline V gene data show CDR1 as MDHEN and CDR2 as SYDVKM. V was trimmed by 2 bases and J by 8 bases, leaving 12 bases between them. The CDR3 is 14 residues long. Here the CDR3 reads CASSLTLPTGELFF. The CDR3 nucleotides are TGTGCCAGCAGTTTAACCCTACCGACTGGGGAGCTGTTTTTT.

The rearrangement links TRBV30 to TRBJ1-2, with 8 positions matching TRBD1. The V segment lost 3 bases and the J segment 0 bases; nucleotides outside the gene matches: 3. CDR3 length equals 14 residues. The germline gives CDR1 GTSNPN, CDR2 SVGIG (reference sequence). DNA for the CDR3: TGTGCCTGGAGCCGGGACAGGTCTAACTATGGCTACACCTTC. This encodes CAWSRDRSNYGYTF.

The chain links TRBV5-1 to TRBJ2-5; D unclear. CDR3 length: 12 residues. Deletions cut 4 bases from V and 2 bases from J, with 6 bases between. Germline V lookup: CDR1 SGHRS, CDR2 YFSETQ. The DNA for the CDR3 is TGCGCCAGCAGCGGCCGACAAGAGACCCAGTACTTC. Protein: CASSGRQETQYF.

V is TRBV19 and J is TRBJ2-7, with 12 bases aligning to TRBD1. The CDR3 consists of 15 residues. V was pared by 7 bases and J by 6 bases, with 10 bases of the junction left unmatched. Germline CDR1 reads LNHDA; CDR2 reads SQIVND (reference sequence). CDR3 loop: CASTDRGTGGAEQYF. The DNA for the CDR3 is TGTGCCAGTACCGATAGGGGGACAGGGGGCGCCGAGCAGTACTTC.

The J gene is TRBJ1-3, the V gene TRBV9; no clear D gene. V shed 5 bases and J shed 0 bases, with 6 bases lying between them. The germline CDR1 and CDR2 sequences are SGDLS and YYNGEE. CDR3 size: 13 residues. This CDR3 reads CASSPGSGNTIYF. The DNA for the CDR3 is TGTGCCAGCAGTCCGGGCTCTGGAAACACCATATATTTT.

CDR3: CASSSRGNSYNSPLHF. In nucleotides, the CDR3 is TGTGCCAGTAGTAGCAGGGGGAACTCCTATAATTCACCCCTCCACTTT. The chain is built from TRBV19 and TRBJ1-6, with 7 bases fitting TRBD1. Germline trimming cut 4 bases from V and 0 bases from J; bases unmatched to any gene: 3. This CDR3 comprises 16 residues. Germline CDR1 LNHDA, CDR2 SQIVND (reference sequence).

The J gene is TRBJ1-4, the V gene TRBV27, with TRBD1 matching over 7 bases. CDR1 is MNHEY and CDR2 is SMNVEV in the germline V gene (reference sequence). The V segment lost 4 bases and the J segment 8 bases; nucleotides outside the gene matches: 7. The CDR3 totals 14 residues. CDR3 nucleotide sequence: TGTGCCAGCAGTTCCAGGGGGGCCCGGGAAAAACTGTTTTTT. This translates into CASSSRGAREKLFF.

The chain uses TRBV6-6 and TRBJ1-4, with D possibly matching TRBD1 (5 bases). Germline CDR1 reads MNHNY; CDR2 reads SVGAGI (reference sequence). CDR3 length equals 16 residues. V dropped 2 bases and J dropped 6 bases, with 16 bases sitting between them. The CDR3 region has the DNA TGTGCCAGCAGTTACGGGCCAGGGCGAGTAGATGAAAAACTGTTTTTT. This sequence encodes CASSYGPGRVDEKLFF.

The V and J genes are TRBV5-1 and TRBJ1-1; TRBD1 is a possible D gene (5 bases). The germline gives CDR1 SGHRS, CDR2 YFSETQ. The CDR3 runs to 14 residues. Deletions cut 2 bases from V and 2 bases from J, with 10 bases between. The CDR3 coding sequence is TGCGCCAGCAGCTTACAGGACACAAACACTGAAGCTTTCTTT. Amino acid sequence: CASSLQDTNTEAFF.

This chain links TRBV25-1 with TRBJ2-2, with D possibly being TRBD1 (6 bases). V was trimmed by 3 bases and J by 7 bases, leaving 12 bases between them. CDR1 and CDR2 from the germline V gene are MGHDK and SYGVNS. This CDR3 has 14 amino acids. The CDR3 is CASSEVYRDGELFF. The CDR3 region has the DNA TGTGCCAGCAGTGAGGTATACAGGGACGGGGAGCTGTTTTTT.

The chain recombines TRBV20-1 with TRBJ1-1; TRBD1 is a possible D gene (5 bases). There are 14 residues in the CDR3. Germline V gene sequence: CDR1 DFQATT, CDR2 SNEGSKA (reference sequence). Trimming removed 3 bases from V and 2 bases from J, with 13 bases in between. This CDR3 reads CSASRGRINTEAFF. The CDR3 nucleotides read TGCAGTGCTAGTAGGGGCAGGATTAACACTGAAGCTTTCTTT.

The CDR3 reads CASSVAGHTSGEQFF. As DNA, the CDR3 is TGTGCCAGCAGTGTAGCAGGGCACACTAGCGGTGAGCAGTTCTTC. This rearrangement joins TRBV2 to TRBJ2-1; 8 nucleotides match TRBD2. The V gene end was trimmed by 4 bases and the J gene end by 9 bases; junction bases not matched to a gene: 11. The CDR3 has 15 residues. CDR1 and CDR2 from the germline V gene are SNHLY and FYNNEI.

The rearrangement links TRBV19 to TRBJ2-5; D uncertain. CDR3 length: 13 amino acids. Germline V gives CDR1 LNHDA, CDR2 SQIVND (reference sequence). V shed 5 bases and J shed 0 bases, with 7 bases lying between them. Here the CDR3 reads CASSPPDQETQYF. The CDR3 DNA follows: TGTGCCAGTAGTCCACCGGACCAAGAGACCCAGTACTTC. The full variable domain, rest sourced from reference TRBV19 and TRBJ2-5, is DGGITQSPKYLFRKEGQNVTLSCEQNLNHDAMYWYRQDPGQGLRLIYYSQIVNDFQKGDIAEGYSVSREKKESFPLTVTSAQKNPTAFYLCASSPPDQETQYFGPGTRLLVL.

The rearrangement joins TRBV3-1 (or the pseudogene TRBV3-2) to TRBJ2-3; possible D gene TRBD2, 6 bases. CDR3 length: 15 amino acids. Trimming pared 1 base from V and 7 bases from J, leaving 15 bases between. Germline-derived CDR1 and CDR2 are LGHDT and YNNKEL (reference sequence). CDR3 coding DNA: TGTGCCAGCAGCCAAGGGAGGGCCAATCGATATACGCAGTATTTT. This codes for CASSQGRANRYTQYF.

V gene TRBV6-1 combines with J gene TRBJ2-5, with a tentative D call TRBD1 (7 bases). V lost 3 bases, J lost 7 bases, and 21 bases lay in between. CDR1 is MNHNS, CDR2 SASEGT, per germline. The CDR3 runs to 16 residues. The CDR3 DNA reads TGTGCCAGCAGTGATGAGGGGCAGGGGGGTATTCGGACCCAGTACTTC. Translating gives CASSDEGQGGIRTQYF.

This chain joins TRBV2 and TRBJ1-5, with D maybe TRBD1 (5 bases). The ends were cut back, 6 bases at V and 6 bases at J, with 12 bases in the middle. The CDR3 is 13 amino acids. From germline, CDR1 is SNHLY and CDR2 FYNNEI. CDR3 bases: TGTGCCAGCAGAAAGGGGTTCAGTCAGCCCCAGCATTTT. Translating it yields CASRKGFSQPQHF.

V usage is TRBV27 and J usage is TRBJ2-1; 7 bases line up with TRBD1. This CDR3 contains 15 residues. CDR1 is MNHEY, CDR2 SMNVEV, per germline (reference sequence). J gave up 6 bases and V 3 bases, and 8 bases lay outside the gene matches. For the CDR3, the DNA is TGTGCCAGCAGTTTGCCAGGGGGAGTGAGCAATGAGCAGTTCTTC. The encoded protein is CASSLPGGVSNEQFF.

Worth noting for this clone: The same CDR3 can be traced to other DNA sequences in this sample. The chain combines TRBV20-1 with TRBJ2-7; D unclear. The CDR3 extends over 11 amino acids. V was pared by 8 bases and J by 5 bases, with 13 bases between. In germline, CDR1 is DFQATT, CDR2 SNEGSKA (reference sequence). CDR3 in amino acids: CSLRSGHEQYF. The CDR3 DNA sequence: TGCAGTCTGAGATCGGGTCACGAGCAGTACTTC.

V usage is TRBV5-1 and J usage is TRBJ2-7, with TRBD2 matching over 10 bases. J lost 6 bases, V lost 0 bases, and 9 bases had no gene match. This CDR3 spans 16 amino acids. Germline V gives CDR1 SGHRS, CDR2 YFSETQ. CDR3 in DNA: TGCGCCAGCAGCTTGGCCGGAGCGGGAGGGTACGGCGAGCAGTACTTC. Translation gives CASSLAGAGGYGEQYF.

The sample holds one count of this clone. CDR3 sequence (DNA): TGTGCCAGCTCACCCGGCCAAGAGACCCAGTACTTC. It is translated as CASSPGQETQYF. This chain links TRBV18 with TRBJ2-5, with no clear D. Germline-derived CDR1 and CDR2 are KGHSH and LQKENI. V was shortened by 3 bases and J by 1 base, with 3 bases between the two germline ends. The CDR3 loop spans 12 amino acids. Based on the CDR3 plus reference TRBV18 and TRBJ2-5, the full variable domain is NAGVMQNPRHLVRRRGQEARLRCSPMKGHSHVYWYRQLPEEGLKFMVYLQKENIIDESGMPKERFSAEFPKEGPSILRIQQVVRGDSAAYFCASSPGQETQYFGPGTRLLVL.

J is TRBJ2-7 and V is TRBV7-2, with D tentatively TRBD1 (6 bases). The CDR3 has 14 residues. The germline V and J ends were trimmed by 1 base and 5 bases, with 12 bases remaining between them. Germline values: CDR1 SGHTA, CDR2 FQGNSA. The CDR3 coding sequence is TGTGCCAGCAGCTTAGATCACAGGGCCCACGAGCAGTACTTC. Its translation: CASSLDHRAHEQYF.

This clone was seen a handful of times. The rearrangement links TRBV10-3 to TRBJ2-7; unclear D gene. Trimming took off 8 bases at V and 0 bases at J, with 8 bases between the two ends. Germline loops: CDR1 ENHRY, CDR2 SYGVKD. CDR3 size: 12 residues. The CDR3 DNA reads TGTGCCATCCGCTTGAGCTCCTACGAGCAGTACTTC. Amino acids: CAIRLSSYEQYF.